These 13 T cell receptor beta chains were sequenced from one sample in a study of post-analysis software for immune sequencing data. Overall study results and limits: TRBV5-6, TRBV5-1 and TRBV20-1 were among four to six TRBV segments more frequent in patients than controls.

Their cognate antigens are unknown. Prepared TCR beta cDNA libraries contained unique molecular identifiers. MiXCR, run by TCRdb on the PCR reads, gives a single entry per CDR3 protein. The data show approximately 730,000 distinct CDR3 sequences, with roughly 46% seen just once and approximately 4.4% held by the top ten. The specimen was blood. These receptors all stem from a girl between 5 and 17 years old with multiple sclerosis.

With regard to this clonotype: A read error is possible here, since a much larger clone lies one base away. This chain connects TRBV29-1 to TRBJ2-3; D ambiguous. This CDR3 spans 10 amino acids. Germline V gives CDR1 SQVTM, CDR2 ANQGSEA. The V end lost 7 bases, the J end lost 4 bases, and 6 bases lay between the germline ends. The CDR3 loop is CSAGPDTQYF. In DNA, the CDR3 is TGCAGCGCTGGTCCAGATACGCAGTATTTT.

This clonotype has ten or more counts. The chain combines TRBV7-2 with TRBJ2-4, with D perhaps TRBD2 (6 bases). The CDR3 contains 14 residues. Trimming took off 5 bases at V and 10 bases at J, with 18 bases between the two ends. From germline, CDR1 is SGHTA and CDR2 FQGNSA. The CDR3 nucleotides are TGTGCCAGCAGCACCTCCGGGACCGGAGGGATTCAGTACTTC. This encodes CASSTSGTGGIQYF.

The rearrangement joins TRBV10-2 to TRBJ2-1, with a tentative D call TRBD2 (6 bases). The germline CDR1 and CDR2 sequences are WSHSY and SAAADI. The CDR3 totals 15 residues. The germline V and J ends were trimmed by 3 bases and 4 bases, with 13 bases remaining between them. This CDR3 reads CASSDGRGGYNEQFF. CDR3 in DNA: TGCGCCAGCAGTGACGGGAGAGGCGGGTACAATGAGCAGTTCTTC.

The chain carries TRBV5-6 and TRBJ2-7, with D tentatively TRBD1 or TRBD2 (5 bases each). The CDR3 runs to 14 residues. The germline CDR1 and CDR2 sequences are SGHDT and YYEEEE. Trimming shortened V by 6 bases and J by 4 bases, and 17 bases separated the two germline ends. Here the CDR3 reads CASNSLGPGYEQYF. The CDR3 bases are TGTGCCAGCAACTCCCTGGGACCCGGATACGAGCAGTACTTC.

The chain employs TRBV25-1 and TRBJ2-1; TRBD2 matches at 14 bases. The germline gives CDR1 MGHDK, CDR2 SYGVNS. This CDR3 is built from 18 residues. The V gene end was trimmed by 10 bases and the J gene end by 4 bases; junction bases not matched to a gene: 15. CDR3 nucleotides: TGTGCCACCGAGGGACTAGCGGGAGAGGCAAAGACATACAATGAGCAGTTCTTC. Protein: CATEGLAGEAKTYNEQFF.

This clonotype came up once. The chain combines TRBV7-9 with TRBJ1-2, with D unclear. The V gene's germline CDR1 is SEHNR and CDR2 FQNEAQ (reference sequence). The CDR3 totals 13 residues. Trimming left V 5 bases short and J 7 bases short, with 14 bases between. The CDR3 nucleotides read TGTGCCAGCAGCAGGGTCGTTACCGGTGGCTACACCTTC. Translated, it gives CASSRVVTGGYTF.

The chain has TRBV20-1 and TRBJ2-4; 12 bases align to TRBD2. From germline, CDR1 is DFQATT and CDR2 SNEGSKA (reference sequence). The CDR3 runs 15 residues. J was trimmed by 13 bases and V by 3 bases; bases with no gene match: 13. DNA of the CDR3: TGCAGTGCTAGCCTGTTACTAGCGGGAGGAGGGGAGCAGTACTTC. The encoded protein is CSASLLLAGGGEQYF.

This clonotype was counted a few times. This sequence joins TRBV7-3 and TRBJ1-2; 7 bases map to TRBD1. The V segment lost 3 bases and the J segment 6 bases; nucleotides outside the gene matches: 7. Germline assignment: CDR1 SGHTA and CDR2 FQGTGA. This CDR3 is built from 14 residues. The CDR3 DNA reads as TGTGCCAGCAGCTTTACAGGGGAGGGTCATGGCTACACCTTC. Residues: CASSFTGEGHGYTF.

This clonotype was observed a few times. This chain joins TRBV28 and TRBJ1-1; D ambiguous. The CDR3 has 13 residues. V was clipped by 3 bases and J by 4 bases, with 9 bases between them. Germline V gene lookup returns CDR1 MDHEN and CDR2 SYDVKM. As DNA, the CDR3 is TGTGCCAGCAGTTTCCCCCCGGCCACTGAAGCTTTCTTT. Protein sequence: CASSFPPATEAFF.

This clonotype was picked up a small number of times. The chain combines TRBV28 with TRBJ1-5; 7 bases line up with TRBD1. CDR1 MDHEN and CDR2 SYDVKM come from the germline V gene. Trimming at V came to 4 bases and at J to 4 bases, leaving 10 bases not matched to a gene. The CDR3 is made up of 16 amino acids. The CDR3 sequence: CASSSPGTELNQPQHF. DNA for the CDR3: TGTGCCAGCAGTTCCCCTGGGACAGAATTGAATCAGCCCCAGCATTTT.

This clonotype was observed a few times. The chain is built from TRBV24-1 and TRBJ2-1, with 12 bases lining up with TRBD1. The CDR3 consists of 15 residues. The germline V gene has CDR1 KGHDR and CDR2 SFDVKD. V dropped 4 bases and J dropped 13; count of bases not matched to a gene: 10. Here the CDR3 DNA reads TGTGCCACCAGTGAGGGGACAGGGGGCGTGGAGACCCAGTTCTTC. This codes for CATSEGTGGVETQFF.

This sequence joins TRBV20-1 and TRBJ1-1; possibly TRBD1 for D (5 bases). V lost 3 bases and J 2 bases, leaving 16 bases between the germline ends. The CDR3 has 15 residues. Per germline, CDR1 DFQATT and CDR2 SNEGSKA (reference sequence). The DNA for the CDR3 is TGCAGTGCTAGGGCAACCGGGACGGCCAACACTGAAGCTTTCTTT. This encodes CSARATGTANTEAFF.

V usage is TRBV3-1 and J usage is TRBJ1-5; TRBD1 might be the D (5 bases). Trimming left V 0 bases short and J 4 bases short, with 7 bases between. The CDR3 consists of 14 residues. The germline V gene encodes CDR1 LGHDT and CDR2 YNNKEL (reference sequence). CDR3 coding DNA: TGTGCCAGCAGCCAAGATCCAGGGAATCAGCCCCAGCATTTT. Translating gives CASSQDPGNQPQHF.